Listed below are T cell receptor beta chains from one sample, sequenced in a study of spatial heterogeneity in lung cancer. TCRdb recomputed calls from the 5' RACE reads with MiXCR, one row per CDR3 protein. The sample shows more than 7,500 distinct CDR3 sequences, roughly 4.3% of them seen only once. The sample in question was PBMCs, obtained at surgery. The receptor source for this set is a male donor with early-stage non-small cell lung cancer. The CDR3 runs from the conserved cysteine through the conserved F or W. Each record gives: D gene, V gene, J gene, clone size, CDR3 DNA, CDR3 protein. A D gene is named only where the DNA matches it firmly. For some rows the clone size is stated as once, few or many, or as a class when expanded; others skip it.

D gene: .; V gene: TRBV5-1; J gene: TRBJ1-1; clone size: .; CDR3 DNA: TGCGCCAGCAGCGTTGGGACAACGAGTGAAGCTTTCTTT; CDR3 protein: CASSVGTTSEAFF
D gene: .; V gene: TRBV7-2; J gene: TRBJ2-3; clone size: many; CDR3 DNA: TGTGCCAGCAGCTCCGGAACATATACGCAGTATTTT; CDR3 protein: CASSSGTYTQYF
D gene: .; V gene: TRBV6-2/TRBV6-3; J gene: TRBJ1-1; clone size: many; CDR3 DNA: TGTGCCAGCAGTCCTGGATGGGGAGGTGAAGCTTTCTTT; CDR3 protein: CASSPGWGGEAFF
D gene: TRBD2; V gene: TRBV7-2; J gene: TRBJ2-1; clone size: many; CDR3 DNA: TGTGCCAGCAGCCCCCACGGGAGGTTTGAGCAGTTCTTC; CDR3 protein: CASSPHGRFEQFF
D gene: .; V gene: TRBV28; J gene: TRBJ1-5; clone size: many; CDR3 DNA: TGTGCCAGCAGTTTATCTAGAGGCTTGGGGGGTATCGATCAGCCCCAGCATTTT; CDR3 protein: CASSLSRGLGGIDQPQHF
D gene: TRBD2; V gene: TRBV11-2; J gene: TRBJ2-1; clone size: many; CDR3 DNA: TGTGCCAGCAGCTTAGATAGGAGCGGGGGGCCCCTTAACAATGAGCAGTTCTTC; CDR3 protein: CASSLDRSGGPLNNEQFF
D gene: .; V gene: TRBV27; J gene: TRBJ1-2; clone size: .; CDR3 DNA: TGTGCCAGCAGTTTTATGGGGGGATATGGCTACACCTTC; CDR3 protein: CASSFMGGYGYTF
D gene: .; V gene: TRBV7-2; J gene: TRBJ2-1; clone size: many; CDR3 DNA: TGTGCCAGCAGCTTACACTGGGGGAACCCCTACAATGAGCAGTTCTTC; CDR3 protein: CASSLHWGNPYNEQFF
D gene: .; V gene: TRBV3-1; J gene: TRBJ1-1; clone size: many; CDR3 DNA: TGTGCCAGCAGCCAAGTCCCGGGGGCGAGAACTGAAGCTTTCTTT; CDR3 protein: CASSQVPGARTEAFF
D gene: .; V gene: TRBV30; J gene: TRBJ1-2; clone size: many; CDR3 DNA: TGTGCCTGGAGGAGGCCGACGGAACGTGGGAGCTACACCTTC; CDR3 protein: CAWRRPTERGSYTF
D gene: TRBD2; V gene: TRBV20-1; J gene: TRBJ2-3; clone size: many; CDR3 DNA: TGCAGTGGATCGCGACTAGCGTATAGCACAGATACGCAGTATTTT; CDR3 protein: CSGSRLAYSTDTQYF
D gene: .; V gene: TRBV28; J gene: TRBJ2-5; clone size: many; CDR3 DNA: TGTGCCAGCAGCCCTCCTACAGGGTTAGAGACCCAGTACTTC; CDR3 protein: CASSPPTGLETQYF
D gene: .; V gene: TRBV28; J gene: TRBJ2-1; clone size: medium-sized; CDR3 DNA: TGTGCCAGCAGTTTATTTGGCAGCCTGAGCTCCTACAATGAGCAGTTCTTC; CDR3 protein: CASSLFGSLSSYNEQFF
D gene: .; V gene: TRBV7-9; J gene: TRBJ1-2; clone size: .; CDR3 DNA: TGTGCCAGCAGCCTAGGGGCAAAGGCCCCCTATGGCTACACCTTC; CDR3 protein: CASSLGAKAPYGYTF
D gene: .; V gene: TRBV14; J gene: TRBJ1-5; clone size: many; CDR3 DNA: TGTGCCAGCAGCCAAGACGACGAGGGAATCAATCAGCCCCAGCATTTT; CDR3 protein: CASSQDDEGINQPQHF
D gene: TRBD1; V gene: TRBV5-4; J gene: TRBJ2-6; clone size: many; CDR3 DNA: TGTGCCAGCAGCTTTTACAGGGGAAGTGCTGGGGCCAACGTCCTGACTTTC; CDR3 protein: CASSFYRGSAGANVLTF
D gene: TRBD1; V gene: TRBV7-9; J gene: TRBJ2-7; clone size: large; CDR3 DNA: TGTGCCAGCAGCTCAAACTCCGGGACAGGAAGCCTCGAGCAGTACTTC; CDR3 protein: CASSSNSGTGSLEQYF
D gene: TRBD1; V gene: TRBV4-3; J gene: TRBJ2-1; clone size: medium-sized; CDR3 DNA: TGCGCCAGCAGCCAAGATCAGGACAGGGCCTACAATGAGCAGTTCTTC; CDR3 protein: CASSQDQDRAYNEQFF
D gene: .; V gene: TRBV6-5; J gene: TRBJ1-1; clone size: .; CDR3 DNA: TGTGCCAGCTCAAGAGGGGGGAACACTGAAGCTTTCTTT; CDR3 protein: CASSRGGNTEAFF
D gene: .; V gene: TRBV2; J gene: TRBJ1-1; clone size: many; CDR3 DNA: TGTGCCAGCACCCGACAGATGAACACTGAAGCTTTCTTT; CDR3 protein: CASTRQMNTEAFF
D gene: .; V gene: TRBV7-8; J gene: TRBJ1-2; clone size: many; CDR3 DNA: TGTGCCAGCAGCCCAATTGTGCTTTTCGGGTCTAGTGGGAACTATGGCTACACCTTC; CDR3 protein: CASSPIVLFGSSGNYGYTF
D gene: .; V gene: TRBV19; J gene: TRBJ2-7; clone size: many; CDR3 DNA: TGTGCCAGTAGTATAAGACAGAATTACGAGCAGTACTTC; CDR3 protein: CASSIRQNYEQYF
D gene: .; V gene: TRBV9; J gene: TRBJ2-6; clone size: .; CDR3 DNA: TGTGCCAGCAGCGTCGCCCTCCCGGGGGGGGCCAACGTCCTGACTTTC; CDR3 protein: CASSVALPGGANVLTF
D gene: TRBD1; V gene: TRBV5-1; J gene: TRBJ1-6; clone size: many; CDR3 DNA: TGCGCCAGCAGCTTAGATGGACAGGGGGCAACACCCCTCCACTTT; CDR3 protein: CASSLDGQGATPLHF
D gene: .; V gene: TRBV7-9; J gene: TRBJ1-1; clone size: many; CDR3 DNA: TGTGCCAGCAGCTTAAGTCATCTGGGAACTGAAGCTTTCTTT; CDR3 protein: CASSLSHLGTEAFF
D gene: .; V gene: TRBV4-2; J gene: TRBJ2-3; clone size: medium-sized; CDR3 DNA: TGTGCCAGCAGCCAATTCAGGGGAGGAAACACAGATACGCAGTATTTT; CDR3 protein: CASSQFRGGNTDTQYF
D gene: TRBD1; V gene: TRBV6-2/TRBV6-3; J gene: TRBJ1-5; clone size: few; CDR3 DNA: TGTGCCAGCAGTTCGGATCCGGGACAGGGGCCTATCTACAATCAGCCCCAGCATTTT; CDR3 protein: CASSSDPGQGPIYNQPQHF
D gene: TRBD2; V gene: TRBV19; J gene: TRBJ2-3; clone size: many; CDR3 DNA: TGTGCCAGTAGTACTAGCGGGGGCACAGATACGCAGTATTTT; CDR3 protein: CASSTSGGTDTQYF
D gene: TRBD2; V gene: TRBV6-4; J gene: TRBJ2-1; clone size: many; CDR3 DNA: TGTGCCAGCTCTTCACCGGCGGGGGGGTACAATGAGCAGTTCTTC; CDR3 protein: CASSSPAGGYNEQFF
D gene: .; V gene: TRBV18; J gene: TRBJ2-5; clone size: many; CDR3 DNA: TGTGCCAGCTCACCGAACATAGAGACCCAGTACTTC; CDR3 protein: CASSPNIETQYF
D gene: .; V gene: TRBV5-1; J gene: TRBJ2-4; clone size: .; CDR3 DNA: TGCGCCAGCAGCTTAACGTTGGAGGGAGTCAAAAACATTCAGTACTTC; CDR3 protein: CASSLTLEGVKNIQYF
D gene: .; V gene: TRBV11-2; J gene: TRBJ2-3; clone size: many; CDR3 DNA: TGTGCCAGCAGCATCCCAGGGGGCACAGATACGCAGTATTTT; CDR3 protein: CASSIPGGTDTQYF
D gene: TRBD1; V gene: TRBV20-1; J gene: TRBJ1-2; clone size: many; CDR3 DNA: TGCAGTGCTCCGGTACCGGGACAGAACTATGGCTACACCTTC; CDR3 protein: CSAPVPGQNYGYTF
D gene: .; V gene: TRBV6-1; J gene: TRBJ1-1; clone size: few; CDR3 DNA: TGTGCCAGCAGTGAAAGTTTCCCAGTCTCCACTGAAGCTTTCTTT; CDR3 protein: CASSESFPVSTEAFF